This T cell receptor (beta chain) was profiled in a study of T cell responses to AZD1222 COVID-19 vaccine. Study-wide points: Donors were largely white British and mainly female; clonal diversity was possibly underestimated.

Concerning this clone: Antigen specificity is unknown.

Looked up from germline, CDR1 is LNHNV and CDR2 is YYDKDF (reference sequence). The CDR3 is 13 residues long. The V end lost 4 bases, the J end lost 6 bases, and 12 bases lay between the germline ends. Assay: immunoSEQ multiplex PCR; the TCRdb copy retains only in-frame clones and omits some. This repertoire shows 90,000 to 150,000 clones, approximately 92% found once; its top ten account for approximately 8%. This chain connects TRBV15 to TRBJ1-1; D is possibly TRBD1 (5 bases). The TCR comes from an adult who received the AZD1222 COVID-19 vaccine. The source was peripheral blood, collected 28 days after the second AZD1222 dose. The CDR3 sequence is CATSTRDGSEAFF. The CDR3 coding sequence is TGTGCCACCAGCACCCGGGACGGATCTGAAGCTTTCTTT.